The clone carrying this TCR beta chain has only one observation. Antigen specificity is unknown. The data stem from a study of CD8 T cells in Susac syndrome. Study summary: Susac syndrome patients were untreated, on corticosteroids with some adding intravenous immunoglobulin, or on intravenous immunoglobulin only. Study-level results: There were over 15 Susac-specific public clones in total CD8+ repertoires and roughly 5 in CD8+ TEMRA repertoires.

After extraction with the RNeasy kit, about 0.45 to 1 ug of the RNA was reverse transcribed using random hexamers. Across 54 Vbeta and 13 Jbeta, immunoSEQ multiplex PCR amplified TCR beta CDR3. A single record per CDR3 protein comes from TCRdb applying MiXCR to the immunoSEQ multiplex PCR reads. The repertoire holds approximately 190,000 distinct CDR3 sequences, with approximately 95% as singletons. The diagnostic criteria were recently defined, and patients with Susac syndrome met them for definite or probable disease. CDR3 size: 15 residues. Germline lookup yields CDR1 SGDLS and CDR2 YYNGEE. V gave up 3 bases and J gave up 0 bases, with 7 bases separating them.

This sequence was found in a human donor with Susac syndrome. The specimen was CD8+ T cells from PBMCs. This chain joins TRBV9 and TRBJ2-6; D is unclear. DNA for the CDR3: TGTGCCAGCAGCGAAGCGACCTCTGGGGCCAACGTCCTGACTTTC. Translating it yields CASSEATSGANVLTF.